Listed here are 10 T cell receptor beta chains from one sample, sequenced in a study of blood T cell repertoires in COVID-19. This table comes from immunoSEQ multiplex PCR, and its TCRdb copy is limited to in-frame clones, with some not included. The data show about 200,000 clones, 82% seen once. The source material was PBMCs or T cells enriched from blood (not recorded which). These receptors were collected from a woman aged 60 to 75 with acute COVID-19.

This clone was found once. Here the CDR3 DNA reads TGTGCCAGCAGTCAGGTGGGACTATACGAGCAGTACTTC. Protein sequence: CASSQVGLYEQYF. The chain couples TRBV2 to TRBJ2-7; 7 bases map to TRBD2. The trim removed 5 bases at V and 4 bases at J, leaving 5 bases unmatched. The V gene's germline CDR1 is SNHLY and CDR2 FYNNEI. The length of the CDR3 is 13 residues.

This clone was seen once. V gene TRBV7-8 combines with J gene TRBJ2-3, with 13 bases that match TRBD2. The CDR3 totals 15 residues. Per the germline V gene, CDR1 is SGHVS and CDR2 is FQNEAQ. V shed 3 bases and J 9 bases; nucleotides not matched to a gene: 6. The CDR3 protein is CASSFGLAGVSTQYF. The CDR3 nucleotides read TGTGCCAGCAGCTTTGGACTAGCGGGAGTTTCCACGCAGTATTTT.

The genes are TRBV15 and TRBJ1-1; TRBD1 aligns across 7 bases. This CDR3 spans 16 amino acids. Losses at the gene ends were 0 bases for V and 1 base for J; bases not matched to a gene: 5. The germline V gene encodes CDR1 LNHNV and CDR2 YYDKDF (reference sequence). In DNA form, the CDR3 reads TGTGCCACCAGCAGAGACCGGACAGGATCGAACACTGAAGCTTTCTTT. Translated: CATSRDRTGSNTEAFF.

CDR3 nucleotide sequence: TGTGCCTGGTCGGGGGACCAGAACACTGAAGCTTTCTTT. The encoded protein is CAWSGDQNTEAFF. This rearrangement joins TRBV2 to TRBJ1-1; TRBD1 is a possible D gene (5 bases). The CDR3 extends over 13 amino acids. CDR1 is SNHLY and CDR2 is FYNNEI in the germline V gene. V shed 11 bases and J shed 1 base, with 14 bases lying between them.

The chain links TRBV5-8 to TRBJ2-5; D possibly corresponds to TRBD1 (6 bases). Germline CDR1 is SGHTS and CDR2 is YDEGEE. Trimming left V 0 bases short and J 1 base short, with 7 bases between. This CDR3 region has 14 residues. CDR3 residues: CASSLDRVQETQYF. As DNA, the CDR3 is TGTGCCAGCAGCTTGGACAGGGTCCAAGAGACCCAGTACTTC.

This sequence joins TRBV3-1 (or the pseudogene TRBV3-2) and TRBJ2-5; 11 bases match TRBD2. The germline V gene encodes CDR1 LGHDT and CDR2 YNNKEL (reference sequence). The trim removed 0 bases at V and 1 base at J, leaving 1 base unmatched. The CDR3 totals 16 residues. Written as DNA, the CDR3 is TGTGCCAGCAGCCAAGATCTAGCGGGAGGCCAAGAGACCCAGTACTTC. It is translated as CASSQDLAGGQETQYF.

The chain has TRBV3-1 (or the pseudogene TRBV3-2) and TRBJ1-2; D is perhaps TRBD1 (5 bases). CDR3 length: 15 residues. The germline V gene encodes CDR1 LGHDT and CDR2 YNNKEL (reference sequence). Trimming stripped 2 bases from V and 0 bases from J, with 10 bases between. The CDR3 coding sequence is TGTGCCAGCAGCCAAAAACCAGGGTCTAACTATGGCTACACCTTC. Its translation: CASSQKPGSNYGYTF.

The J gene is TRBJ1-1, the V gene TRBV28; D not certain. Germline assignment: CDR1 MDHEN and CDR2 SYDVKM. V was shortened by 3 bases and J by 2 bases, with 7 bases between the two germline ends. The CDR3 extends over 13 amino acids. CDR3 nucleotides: TGTGCCAGCAGTTTGGCGGTTAACACTGAAGCTTTCTTT. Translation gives CASSLAVNTEAFF.

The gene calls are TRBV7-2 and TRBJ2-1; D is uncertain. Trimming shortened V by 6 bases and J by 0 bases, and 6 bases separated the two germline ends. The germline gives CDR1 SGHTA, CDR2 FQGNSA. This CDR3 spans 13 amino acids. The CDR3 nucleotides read TGTGCCAGCAGGCCGAGCTCCTACAATGAGCAGTTCTTC. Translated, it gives CASRPSSYNEQFF.

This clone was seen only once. The CDR3 sequence: CASSATPNTGELFF. In DNA form, the CDR3 reads TGTGCCAGTAGTGCCACACCGAACACCGGGGAGCTGTTTTTT. V usage is TRBV19 and J usage is TRBJ2-2; no reliable D call. Germline CDR1 reads LNHDA; CDR2 reads SQIVND (reference sequence). The CDR3 spans 14 residues. V shed 5 bases and J shed 0 bases, with 7 bases lying between them.